This record covers a single TCR beta chain. The antigen is not known. Cells designated naive CD8 were CD45RO-negative and were positively selected for CCR7, with terminally differentiated effector memory CD45RA+ cells excluded. Study donors comprised healthy, HIV-negative adults devoid of recent acute infection or vaccination. Only Caucasian adults living in Nashville, Tennessee made up the donor group. This table comes from immunoSEQ multiplex PCR, and its TCRdb copy is limited to in-frame clones, with some not included. The sample lists hundreds of thousands of clones; 95% were seen once. This sample is drawn from a study of shared clonotypes between healthy human individuals. Study-level points and caveats: Limited genetic and exposure-history diversity came from having few donors. Larger estimated richness was generally seen in naive subsets than in memory subsets.

Trimming left V 5 bases short and J 6 bases short, with 7 bases between. Germline V lookup: CDR1 SEHNR, CDR2 FQNEAQ (reference sequence). This CDR3 has 12 residues. J is TRBJ2-2 and V is TRBV7-9, with no clear D. The sequenced material came from naive CD8+ T cells sorted from blood. This TCR derives from a woman in her 30s in good health. CDR3: CASSTPSGELFF. DNA for the CDR3: TGTGCCAGCAGCACCCCTTCCGGGGAGCTGTTTTTT.